This TCR beta chain came from a study of T cell responses to AZD1222 COVID-19 vaccine. Findings and caveats of the study: After the peak T cell response, and only then, were repertoires sampled. White British ancestry dominated among donors, who included more females, and clonal diversity was possibly underestimated. Once two AZD1222 doses were given, Spike-specific TCR breadth and depth went up.

TCRdb keeps only in-frame clones here, not all; method: immunoSEQ multiplex PCR. The sample consists of roughly 100,000 clones, roughly 80% of them appearing once. In the case of this clone: Its antigen is undetermined.

CDR3 length equals 13 residues. V shed 5 bases and J shed 1 base, with 8 bases lying between them. Germline CDR1 is SEHNR and CDR2 is FQNEAQ (reference sequence). The rearrangement uses TRBV7-9 and TRBJ1-1; D is unresolved. The sequence was obtained from an adult in good health. The sequences come from peripheral blood, collected on day 0 of AZD1222 vaccination. CDR3 nucleotides: TGTGCCAGCAGCATCCAAGGGAACACTGAAGCTTTCTTT. Translating it yields CASSIQGNTEAFF.